Presented here are 16 T cell receptor beta chains from one specimen sequenced in a study of blood T cell repertoires in COVID-19. TCRdb's table, derived via immunoSEQ multiplex PCR, lists solely in-frame clones and lacks some. The sample gives over 200,000 clones, roughly nine tenths of which show up once; about 6% is in the top ten. The sample comprised peripheral blood. These receptors were taken from a man in his fifties or sixties who had recovered from COVID-19.

V is TRBV6-2 or TRBV6-3 and J is TRBJ1-2; 12 nucleotides agree with TRBD1. The CDR3 runs 16 residues. V lost 6 bases, J lost 5 bases, and 10 bases stayed unmatched. Germline loops: CDR1 MNHEY, CDR2 SVGEGT. CDR3 DNA: TGTGCCAGCAGCCCACGTGGGGACAGGGGGCGATATGGCTACACCTTC. This codes for CASSPRGDRGRYGYTF.

This sequence joins TRBV2 and TRBJ2-7; D possibly corresponds to TRBD1 (5 bases). This CDR3 has 11 amino acids. Germline CDR1 is SNHLY and CDR2 is FYNNEI. V lost 10 bases to trimming and J lost 2 bases, with 9 bases between them. The CDR3 is CATGQAYEQYF. CDR3 sequence (DNA): TGTGCCACCGGACAAGCCTACGAGCAGTACTTC.

This chain connects TRBV5-1 to TRBJ2-1, with 10 bases matching TRBD2. The J segment lost 0 bases and the V segment lost 4 bases, leaving 4 bases of the junction unmatched. The CDR3 extends over 16 amino acids. Germline V gene lookup returns CDR1 SGHRS and CDR2 YFSETQ. The DNA for the CDR3 is TGCGCCAGCAGCGTAGCGGGGGGTAGCTCCTACAATGAGCAGTTCTTC. It encodes CASSVAGGSSYNEQFF.

The chain combines TRBV6-5 with TRBJ1-3, with D possibly being TRBD1 (5 bases). V dropped 0 bases and J dropped 3 bases, with 6 bases sitting between them. Germline V gene data show CDR1 as MNHEY and CDR2 as SVGAGI. The CDR3 contains 14 residues. The CDR3 loop is CASSYSQGGNTIYF. CDR3 nucleotide sequence: TGTGCCAGCAGTTACTCTCAGGGTGGAAACACCATATATTTT.

The chain carries TRBV6-6 and TRBJ1-2; 11 nucleotides match TRBD1. The CDR3 is 15 residues long. V dropped 4 bases and J dropped 2; count of bases not matched to a gene: 3. Looked up from germline, CDR1 is MNHNY and CDR2 is SVGAGI (reference sequence). CDR3 coding DNA: TGTGCCAGCAGTTCGGGGACAGGGGGGAACTATGGCTACACCTTC. This gives the protein CASSSGTGGNYGYTF.

This chain's CDR3 is CASSLVRMDTQYF. DNA for the CDR3: TGTGCCAGCAGCTTAGTTCGTATGGATACGCAGTATTTT. This rearrangement joins TRBV7-2 to TRBJ2-3; D ambiguous. This CDR3 spans 13 amino acids. The germline CDR1 and CDR2 sequences are SGHTA and FQGNSA. Trimming shortened V by 1 base and J by 6 bases, and 8 bases separated the two germline ends.

This clone was recorded only once. The chain employs TRBV19 and TRBJ1-2; perhaps TRBD1 as D (5 bases). The CDR3 consists of 14 residues. The V end lost 9 bases, the J end lost 0 bases, and 14 bases lay between the germline ends. Germline-derived CDR1 and CDR2 are LNHDA and SQIVND (reference sequence). CDR3 in amino acids: CASRTGAPNYGYTF. The CDR3 nucleotides are TGTGCCAGCAGAACAGGAGCCCCTAACTATGGCTACACCTTC.

The genes are TRBV18 and TRBJ2-7; 9 nucleotides align to TRBD2. From germline, CDR1 is KGHSH and CDR2 LQKENI. Germline trimming cut 3 bases from V and 4 bases from J; bases unmatched to any gene: 7. This CDR3 comprises 15 residues. The CDR3 DNA follows: TGTGCCAGCTCACCCGAACAGGGACTAGCTTACGAGCAGTACTTC. As protein: CASSPEQGLAYEQYF.

The chain recombines TRBV21-1 with TRBJ1-4; the tabulated D call, TRBD1, remains unverified against the DNA. TRBV21-1 is a pseudogene locus. This CDR3 contains 15 residues. The CDR3 loop is CASSITGTGDEKLFF. As DNA, the CDR3 is TGTGCCAGCAGCATCACCGGGACAGGGGATGAAAAACTGTTTTTT.

The chain has TRBV12-3 or TRBV12-4 and TRBJ1-1; TRBD1 might be the D (5 bases). The CDR3 has 12 residues. The V and J ends lost 7 bases and 9 bases respectively, with 15 bases between them. For the CDR3, the DNA is TGTGCCAGCACGGGGGGGGGAGTTCAAGCTTTCTTT. Translated, it gives CASTGGGVQAFF.

J is TRBJ2-4 and V is TRBV7-2, with D perhaps matching TRBD2 (6 bases). CDR1 is SGHTA, CDR2 FQGNSA, per germline. Trimming left V 1 base short and J 0 bases short, with 19 bases between. The CDR3 covers 19 residues. The CDR3 here is CASSLGGQVADVAKNIQYF. CDR3 bases: TGTGCCAGCAGCTTAGGAGGGCAGGTAGCGGATGTAGCCAAAAACATTCAGTACTTC. Full variable domain (remainder filled in from reference TRBV7-2 and TRBJ2-4): GAGVSQSPSNKVTEKGKDVELRCDPISGHTALYWYRQSLGQGLEFLIYFQGNSAPDKSGLPSDRFSAERTGGSVSTLTIQRTQQEDSAVYLCASSLGGQVADVAKNIQYFGAGTRLSVL.

V and J are TRBV4-1 and TRBJ2-5, with TRBD1 identical over 8 bases. The CDR3 totals 15 residues. V was clipped by 3 bases and J by 3 bases; unmatched bases: 6. CDR1 MGHRA and CDR2 YSYEKL come from the germline V gene. The CDR3 DNA reads TGCGCCAGCAGCCACAAGGGACAGGTCGAAGAGACCCAGTACTTC. Amino acid sequence: CASSHKGQVEETQYF.

The gene calls are TRBV4-2 and TRBJ2-2; the match to TRBD1 covers 8 bases. This CDR3 comprises 18 residues. Looked up from germline, CDR1 is LGHNA and CDR2 is YNFKEQ. Trimming took 0 bases from V and 0 from J; bases not matched to a gene: 6. The CDR3 loop is CASSQDIGTGTNTGELFF. For the CDR3, the DNA is TGTGCCAGCAGCCAAGATATCGGGACAGGAACGAACACCGGGGAGCTGTTTTTT.

The genes are TRBV9 and TRBJ1-2; 11 nucleotides line up with TRBD1. Germline values: CDR1 SGDLS, CDR2 YYNGEE. There are 15 residues in the CDR3. The trim removed 3 bases at V and 3 bases at J, leaving 4 bases unmatched. CDR3 residues: CASSEGQGADYGYTF. As DNA, the CDR3 is TGTGCCAGCAGCGAAGGACAGGGGGCAGACTATGGCTACACCTTC.

This clone was seen just once. The chain employs TRBV29-1 and TRBJ2-7; D unclear. The CDR3 extends over 13 amino acids. Trimming removed 5 bases at V and 2 bases at J, with 13 bases between. Germline V gives CDR1 SQVTM, CDR2 ANQGSEA. CDR3 nucleotides: TGCAGCGTTCGGGTGACGCTTACCTACGAGCAGTACTTC. Its translation: CSVRVTLTYEQYF.

The chain uses TRBV5-1 and TRBJ2-4; TRBD1 matches at 9 bases. The germline V gene encodes CDR1 SGHRS and CDR2 YFSETQ. With 4 bases clipped from V and 2 bases from J, the junction kept 7 bases outside the gene matches. CDR3 length: 16 residues. The CDR3, as DNA: TGCGCCAGCAGCCTAGGGACAGGGTGGTCCAAAAACATTCAGTACTTC. Protein product: CASSLGTGWSKNIQYF.